This record looks at one T cell receptor (beta chain) sequence and its context. What this receptor recognizes is not known. Base qualities are not recorded, but no much larger clone differs from it by a single base. The data are from a study of blood T cell repertoires in COVID-19 (dated by TCRdb to 2020 to 2022). Study-wide context: The collaborator samples originated in the United States, Italy and Spain and spanned the acute and convalescent phases of COVID-19. The prospective study material was composed of cDNA or gDNA derived from T cells, B-cell-depleted T cells, or PBMCs. Deeply sampled blood TCRbeta repertoires from subjects exposed to, actively infected with, or recovered from COVID-19 were included in the dataset. A freely available public database, intended as a resource for researchers studying the immune response to SARS-CoV-2, is where the repertoires were released. Samples came from the ongoing ImmuneRACE study (first 160 participants) plus 1,254 subjects from 6 global collaborators. A de-identified subject ID, COVID-19 status, age in years and sex were almost always included in the sample metadata. HLA class I and class II types, where available, came from metadata supplied by the sample provider rather than from assay-based typing.

The CDR3 contains 14 residues, cysteine and phenylalanine counted. Solely the CDR3 DNA is kept, with 42 bases framed from the first base. Based on the germline V gene, the CDR1 and CDR2 sequences are MNHEY and SVGEGT. V and J are truncated by 4 bases and 5 bases respectively, leaving an intervening sequence of 14 bases. The study at large found these results: The amount of clinical and demographic metadata varied by source and participant and was provided uncurated.

In Seattle, one collaborating source enrolled patients while the infection was active and tracked those patients longitudinally over the course of disease. Collaborating institutions collected whole blood in K2EDTA tubes following their own protocols. For TCRbeta analysis, collaborators shipped samples as frozen whole blood, isolated PBMCs, or DNA extracted from either of those sample types. The immunoSEQ Assay, a bias-controlled multiplex PCR, was used to amplify TCRbeta CDR3 regions from genomic DNA. On the study's bioinformatics: The number of nucleated cells in each sample was estimated by amplification of reference gene primers within the assay. To quantify the absolute abundance of each unique TCRbeta CDR3 rearrangement, sequence reads were collapsed and filtered. For each sample, productive Simpson clonality was calculated as the square root of Simpson's diversity index over productive rearrangements. In TCRdb, the immuneACCESS table is reduced to in-frame sequences with V and J assigned. These tables do not hold every clone; where another copy was compared, an unresolved V gene accounts for under half, and the others remain unexplained. The V and J calls and clone size are taken from that table; D and trimming were inferred from the DNA. For this sample the table gives approximately 330,000 clones, of which roughly 87% were detected only once. The ten largest clones capture around 8.9% of the sample.

The sample taken for sequencing was peripheral blood. The source of this sequence is a man younger than 40 with COVID-19, enrolled during active disease. Rearrangement joined TRBV6-2 or TRBV6-3 to TRBJ2-5; the D gene is perhaps TRBD1, on 8 matching bases. CDR3 protein: CASSSLQGGETQYF. The DNA sequence follows: TGTGCCAGCAGTTCCCTACAGGGGGGGGAGACCCAGTACTTC.